The 27 T cell receptor beta chains given below trace back to one sample, sequenced in a study of T cells after yellow fever vaccination. TCRdb re-analysed the 5' RACE reads in MiXCR, keeping a single row per CDR3 protein. In the table there are 200,000 to 300,000 distinct CDR3 sequences, more than 6.5% of which are singletons. Specimen: CD4+ T cells sorted from PBMCs, collected on the day of the yellow fever booster vaccination. These receptors were obtained from a young man who received the YFV17D yellow fever vaccine.

This chain uses TRBV15 with TRBJ2-1; D tentatively fits TRBD1 or TRBD2 (5 bases each). CDR1 is LNHNV and CDR2 is YYDKDF in the germline V gene (reference sequence). Trimming cost V 6 bases and J 5 bases, with 8 bases left between them. CDR3 length: 12 amino acids. The CDR3 DNA follows: TGTGCCACCAGGAGGGACGACAATGAGCAGTTCTTC. The encoded protein is CATRRDDNEQFF.

V gene TRBV29-1 combines with J gene TRBJ2-5; tentatively, D is TRBD2 (7 bases). V lost 4 bases, J lost 3 bases, and 18 bases lay in between. Germline assignment: CDR1 SQVTM and CDR2 ANQGSEA. CDR3 length equals 15 residues. CDR3 sequence (DNA): TGCAGCGTTGGAGGGGGTAGCGGGCAGAAAGAGACCCAGTACTTC. Encoded protein: CSVGGGSGQKETQYF.

This clonotype was counted ten times or more. The rearrangement links TRBV2 to TRBJ2-1, with D perhaps TRBD1 or TRBD2 (5 bases each). This CDR3 is 14 amino acids long. V was pared by 6 bases and J by 0 bases, with 9 bases between. The V gene's germline CDR1 is SNHLY and CDR2 FYNNEI. CDR3 amino acids: CASRWGSSYNEQFF. The DNA for the CDR3 is TGTGCCAGCAGATGGGGGAGCTCCTACAATGAGCAGTTCTTC.

The CDR3 reads CASSLQDSNTGELFF. The CDR3 bases are TGTGCCAGCAGCTTACAAGATTCGAACACCGGGGAGCTGTTTTTT. The chain employs TRBV7-6 and TRBJ2-2; D not resolved. V was clipped by 2 bases and J by 0 bases, with 7 bases between them. Per germline, CDR1 SGHVS and CDR2 FNYEAQ. The CDR3 has 15 residues.

The sample holds a few counts of this clonotype. This chain connects TRBV7-2 to TRBJ1-5, with TRBD1 identical over 10 bases. The CDR3 sequence is 17 residues long. V was clipped by 3 bases and J by 1 base; unmatched bases: 6. Germline assignment: CDR1 SGHTA and CDR2 FQGNSA. The CDR3 DNA reads TGTGCCAGCAGCTTCAGCGGGACAGGGGCCAGCAATCAGCCCCAGCATTTT. Its protein product is CASSFSGTGASNQPQHF.

In its sample, this clonotype was seen many times. This chain joins TRBV7-6 and TRBJ2-2, with D perhaps matching TRBD1 or TRBD2 (5 bases each). Trimming cost V 5 bases and J 5 bases, with 21 bases left between them. The CDR3 length is 17 residues. Germline V gene sequence: CDR1 SGHVS, CDR2 FNYEAQ. The CDR3 is CASSPSREGMSTGELFF. CDR3 coding DNA: TGTGCCAGCAGCCCCTCCCGAGAGGGGATGAGTACCGGGGAGCTGTTTTTT. Using reference TRBV7-6 and TRBJ2-2 for the parts outside the CDR3, the full variable domain is GAGVSQSPRYKVTKRGQDVALRCDPISGHVSLYWYRQALGQGPEFLTYFNYEAQQDKSGLPNDRFSAERPEGSISTLTIQRTEQRDSAMYRCASSPSREGMSTGELFFGEGSRLTVL.

This rearrangement joins TRBV4-2 to TRBJ2-3; 9 bases line up with TRBD2. The CDR3 totals 17 residues. Looked up from germline, CDR1 is LGHNA and CDR2 is YNFKEQ. V dropped 1 base and J dropped 0; count of bases not matched to a gene: 5. CDR3 protein: CASSQASSGTSTDTQYF. The CDR3, as DNA: TGTGCCAGCAGCCAAGCCTCTAGCGGGACTAGCACAGATACGCAGTATTTT.

This clonotype was recorded a few times. The chain joins TRBV7-8 to TRBJ2-5; D is uncertain. The length of the CDR3 is 16 residues. Germline lookup yields CDR1 SGHVS and CDR2 FQNEAQ. V lost 3 bases and J lost 5, with 19 bases in between. The CDR3 protein is CASSFSGRGTWETQYF. The CDR3, as DNA: TGTGCCAGCAGCTTTTCAGGTCGAGGCACTTGGGAGACCCAGTACTTC.

This clonotype was observed a handful of times. The chain joins TRBV6-2 or TRBV6-3 to TRBJ2-1, with D possibly being TRBD1 (5 bases). This CDR3 contains 13 residues. Germline loops: CDR1 MNHEY, CDR2 SVGEGT. Trimming took off 8 bases at V and 4 bases at J, with 12 bases between the two ends. The CDR3 DNA sequence: TGTGCCAGCGGCTCAGGGATGTACAATGAGCAGTTCTTC. Translating it yields CASGSGMYNEQFF.

Ten or more counts support this clonotype. The chain combines TRBV5-5 with TRBJ2-2, with D possibly called TRBD1 or TRBD2 (5 bases each). CDR3 length: 16 amino acids. V was pared by 0 bases and J by 6 bases, with 15 bases between. Germline loops: CDR1 SGHKS, CDR2 YYEKEE (reference sequence). The CDR3 reads CASSLETQGVAGELFF. CDR3 in DNA: TGTGCCAGCAGCTTGGAGACCCAGGGAGTTGCCGGGGAGCTGTTTTTT.

This clonotype occurred many times. The chain is built from TRBV9 and TRBJ2-3, with 10 bases lining up with TRBD2. Per germline, CDR1 SGDLS and CDR2 YYNGEE. The CDR3 runs to 15 residues. The V gene end was trimmed by 4 bases and the J gene end by 4 bases; junction bases not matched to a gene: 6. CDR3 loop: CASSILAGVADTQYF. The CDR3 nucleotides read TGTGCCAGCAGCATTCTAGCGGGAGTCGCAGATACGCAGTATTTT.

This clonotype occurred many times. This sequence joins TRBV29-1 and TRBJ2-2; TRBD1 might be the D (5 bases). Per germline, CDR1 SQVTM and CDR2 ANQGSEA. Trimming shortened V by 7 bases and J by 1 base, and 10 bases separated the two germline ends. This CDR3 is 13 amino acids long. The CDR3, as DNA: TGCAGCGCTACCGGACAGAACACCGGGGAGCTGTTTTTT. It yields the protein CSATGQNTGELFF.

This clonotype was observed a handful of times. The chain employs TRBV7-8 and TRBJ1-2; D is ambiguous. Between the trimmed V and J ends, which lost 5 bases and 3 bases, there was a span of 10 bases. Per the germline V gene, CDR1 is SGHVS and CDR2 is FQNEAQ. The CDR3 is 13 residues long. This CDR3 is CASSRDIDYGYTF. In DNA form, the CDR3 reads TGTGCCAGCAGCCGCGATATCGACTATGGCTACACCTTC.

V and J are TRBV5-1 and TRBJ1-2; 7 bases map to TRBD1. The CDR3 totals 14 residues. V lost 4 bases and J lost 0; bases outside the gene matches: 3. The V gene's germline CDR1 is SGHRS and CDR2 YFSETQ. CDR3 sequence (DNA): TGCGCCAGCAGCATGGGGACAGCTAACTATGGCTACACCTTC. Translating it yields CASSMGTANYGYTF.

This clonotype was seen more than once but under ten times. J is TRBJ2-3 and V is TRBV20-1; 11 bases map to TRBD2. This CDR3 spans 14 amino acids. The V segment lost 5 bases and the J segment 4 bases; nucleotides outside the gene matches: 5. Germline CDR1 and CDR2: DFQATT and SNEGSKA (reference sequence). In DNA form, the CDR3 reads TGCAGTGCTCCGGGACTAGCGGTTTCAGATACGCAGTATTTT. Its translation: CSAPGLAVSDTQYF.

This clonotype was counted at least ten times. V usage is TRBV5-1 and J usage is TRBJ2-5, with D perhaps matching TRBD2 (6 bases). This CDR3 has 13 residues. Trimming removed 7 bases at V and 8 bases at J, with 18 bases between. The V gene's germline CDR1 is SGHRS and CDR2 YFSETQ. This CDR3 is CASSQASAATQYF. The CDR3 nucleotides are TGCGCCAGCTCACAAGCTAGCGCCGCCACCCAGTACTTC.

The chain is built from TRBV19 and TRBJ1-5; the D gene is possibly TRBD1 (5 bases). CDR1 LNHDA and CDR2 SQIVND come from the germline V gene (reference sequence). The CDR3 loop spans 13 amino acids. The V end lost 1 base, the J end lost 7 bases, and 8 bases lay between the germline ends. The CDR3 nucleotides read TGTGCCAGTAGTATAGGCAGGGTACAGCCCCAGCATTTT. Its protein is CASSIGRVQPQHF.

V and J are TRBV30 and TRBJ2-7, with 12 nucleotides matching TRBD1. Trimming at V came to 2 bases and at J to 5 bases, leaving 4 bases not matched to a gene. The CDR3 runs to 14 residues. The germline V gene has CDR1 GTSNPN and CDR2 SVGIG (reference sequence). CDR3 DNA sequence: TGTGCCTGGAGTTGGGGACAGGGGGCTAACGAGCAGTACTTC. This sequence encodes CAWSWGQGANEQYF.

This clonotype was picked up a small number of times. The J gene is TRBJ2-1, the V gene TRBV18; 9 positions match TRBD1. CDR1 is KGHSH, CDR2 LQKENI, per germline. This CDR3 is built from 16 residues. V lost 0 bases to trimming and J lost 6 bases; unmatched junction nucleotides: 6. DNA for the CDR3: TGTGCCAGCTCACCACCCGGACAGGGGAGGGGCAATGAGCAGTTCTTC. It encodes CASSPPGQGRGNEQFF.

This clonotype was observed a handful of times. V is TRBV6-2 or TRBV6-3 and J is TRBJ1-4; D not certain. The CDR3 covers 12 residues. CDR1 MNHEY and CDR2 SVGEGT come from the germline V gene. V lost 2 bases, J lost 8 bases, and 6 bases lay in between. The CDR3, as DNA: TGTGCCAGCAGTTACCGGAGGGAAAAACTGTTTTTT. Its protein product is CASSYRREKLFF.

V and J are TRBV18 and TRBJ2-5; 7 nucleotides line up with TRBD1. Germline trimming cut 0 bases from V and 5 bases from J; bases unmatched to any gene: 3. Germline lookup yields CDR1 KGHSH and CDR2 LQKENI. The CDR3 consists of 14 residues. The CDR3 reads CASSPPEGAETQYF. In DNA form, the CDR3 reads TGTGCCAGCTCACCACCTGAGGGGGCGGAGACCCAGTACTTC.

This clonotype was seen only a few times. The gene calls are TRBV25-1 and TRBJ2-7; 9 bases map to TRBD1. With V trimmed by 3 bases and J by 4 bases, 7 bases remained unmatched. The CDR3 spans 15 residues. Germline V gene sequence: CDR1 MGHDK, CDR2 SYGVNS. The CDR3: CASSEPGQGAYEQYF. The CDR3 DNA reads as TGTGCCAGCAGTGAGCCGGGACAGGGTGCGTACGAGCAGTACTTC.

A few counts support this clonotype. This sequence joins TRBV5-5 and TRBJ2-1, with TRBD2 matching 7 bases. The V gene's germline CDR1 is SGHKS and CDR2 YYEKEE (reference sequence). The CDR3 has 15 amino acids. The J segment lost 5 bases and the V segment lost 0 bases, leaving 5 bases of the junction unmatched. CDR3 in amino acids: CASSLVTSPDNEQFF. CDR3 nucleotide sequence: TGTGCCAGCAGCTTGGTGACTAGCCCCGACAATGAGCAGTTCTTC.

The sample holds a few counts of this clonotype. V is TRBV14 and J is TRBJ2-3; the match to TRBD1 covers 7 bases. V lost 1 base and J lost 2; bases outside the gene matches: 12. The germline gives CDR1 SGHDN, CDR2 FVKESK. This CDR3 region has 18 residues. The CDR3 spells CASSQVPANRGPTDTQYF. CDR3 bases: TGTGCCAGCAGCCAAGTACCTGCCAACAGGGGTCCCACAGATACGCAGTATTTT.

This clonotype was counted between two and nine times. The chain joins TRBV20-1 to TRBJ1-1, with 11 bases lining up with TRBD1. The V gene end was trimmed by 5 bases and the J gene end by 3 bases; junction bases not matched to a gene: 8. Germline CDR1 reads DFQATT; CDR2 reads SNEGSKA (reference sequence). The CDR3 contains 15 residues. CDR3 in DNA: TGCAGTGCTCCTCGGGACAGGGGGTTTTACACTGAAGCTTTCTTT. As protein: CSAPRDRGFYTEAFF.

This clonotype was counted ten times or more. The chain employs TRBV3-1 and TRBJ2-3, with D perhaps matching TRBD2 (6 bases). Germline loops: CDR1 LGHDT, CDR2 YNNKEL (reference sequence). This CDR3 spans 18 amino acids. Trimming removed 1 base at V and 0 bases at J, with 17 bases between. DNA for the CDR3: TGTGCCAGCAGCCAAGCCGGGACTTCTTACACTAGCACAGATACGCAGTATTTT. It translates to CASSQAGTSYTSTDTQYF.

This clonotype was observed a handful of times. The V and J genes are TRBV29-1 and TRBJ2-7; unclear D gene. Trimming pared 4 bases from V and 4 bases from J, leaving 11 bases between. There are 12 residues in the CDR3. CDR1 and CDR2 (germline): SQVTM, ANQGSEA. CDR3 sequence: CSVGARRYEQYF. CDR3 nucleotides: TGCAGCGTTGGGGCCCGGAGATACGAGCAGTACTTC.